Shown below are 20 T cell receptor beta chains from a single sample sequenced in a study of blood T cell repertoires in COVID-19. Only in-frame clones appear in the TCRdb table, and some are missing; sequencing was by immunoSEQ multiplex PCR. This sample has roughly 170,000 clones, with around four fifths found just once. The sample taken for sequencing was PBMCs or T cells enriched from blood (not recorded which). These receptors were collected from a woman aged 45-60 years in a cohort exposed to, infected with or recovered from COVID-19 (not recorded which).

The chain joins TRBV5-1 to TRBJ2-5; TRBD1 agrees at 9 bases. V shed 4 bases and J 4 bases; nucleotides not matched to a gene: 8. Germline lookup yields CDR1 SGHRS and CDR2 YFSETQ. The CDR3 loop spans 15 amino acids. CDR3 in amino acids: CASSKETGGPETQYF. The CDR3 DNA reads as TGCGCCAGCAGCAAAGAGACAGGGGGTCCAGAGACCCAGTACTTC.

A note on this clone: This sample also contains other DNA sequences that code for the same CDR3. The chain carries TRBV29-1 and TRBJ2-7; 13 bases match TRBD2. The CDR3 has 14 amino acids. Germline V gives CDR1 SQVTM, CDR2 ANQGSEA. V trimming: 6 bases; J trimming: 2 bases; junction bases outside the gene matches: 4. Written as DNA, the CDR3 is TGCAGCGTGGTGGGACTAGCGGGGCCCTACGAGCAGTACTTC. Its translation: CSVVGLAGPYEQYF.

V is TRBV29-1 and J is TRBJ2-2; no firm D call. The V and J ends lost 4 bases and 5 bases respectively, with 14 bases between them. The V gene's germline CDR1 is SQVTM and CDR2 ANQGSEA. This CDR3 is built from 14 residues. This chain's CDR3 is CSVVGPALTGELFF. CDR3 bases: TGCAGCGTTGTTGGCCCTGCTTTAACCGGGGAGCTGTTTTTT.

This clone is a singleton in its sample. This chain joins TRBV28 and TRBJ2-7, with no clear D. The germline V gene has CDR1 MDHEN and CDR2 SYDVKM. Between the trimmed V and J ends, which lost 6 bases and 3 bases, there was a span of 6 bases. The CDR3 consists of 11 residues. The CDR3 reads CASSRGYEQYF. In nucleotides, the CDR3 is TGTGCCAGCAGCCGAGGCTACGAGCAGTACTTC.

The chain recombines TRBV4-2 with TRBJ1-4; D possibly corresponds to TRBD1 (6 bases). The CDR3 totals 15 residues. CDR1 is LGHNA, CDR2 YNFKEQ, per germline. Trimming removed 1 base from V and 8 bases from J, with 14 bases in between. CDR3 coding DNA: TGTGCCAGCAGCCAAGTGCTCCCTCAGGGGGAAAAACTGTTTTTT. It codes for CASSQVLPQGEKLFF.

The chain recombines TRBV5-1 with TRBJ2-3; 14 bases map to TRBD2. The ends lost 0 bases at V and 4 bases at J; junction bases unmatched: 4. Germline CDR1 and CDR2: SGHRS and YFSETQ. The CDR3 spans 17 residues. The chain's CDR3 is CASSLGLAGGPSDTQYF. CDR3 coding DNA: TGCGCCAGCAGCTTGGGACTAGCGGGAGGGCCGTCAGATACGCAGTATTTT.

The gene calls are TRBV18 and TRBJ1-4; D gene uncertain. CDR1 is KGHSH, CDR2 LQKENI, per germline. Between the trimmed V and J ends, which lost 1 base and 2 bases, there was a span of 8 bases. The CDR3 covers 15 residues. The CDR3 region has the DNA TGTGCCAGCTCACCACTACCGGGGACTAATGAAAAACTGTTTTTT. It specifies CASSPLPGTNEKLFF.

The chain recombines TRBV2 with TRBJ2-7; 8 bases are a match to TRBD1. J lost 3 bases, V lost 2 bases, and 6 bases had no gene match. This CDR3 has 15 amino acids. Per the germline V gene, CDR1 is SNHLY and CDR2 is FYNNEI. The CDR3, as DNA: TGTGCCAGCAGTGAACTGTCAGGGGGCCTCTACGAGCAGTACTTC. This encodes CASSELSGGLYEQYF.

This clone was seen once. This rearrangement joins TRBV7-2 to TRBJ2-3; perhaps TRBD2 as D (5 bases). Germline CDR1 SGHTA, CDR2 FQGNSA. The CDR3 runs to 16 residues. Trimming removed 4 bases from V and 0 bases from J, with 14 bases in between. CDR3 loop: CASSSQISASTDTQYF. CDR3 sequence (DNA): TGTGCCAGCAGCTCCCAGATTAGCGCCAGCACAGATACGCAGTATTTT.

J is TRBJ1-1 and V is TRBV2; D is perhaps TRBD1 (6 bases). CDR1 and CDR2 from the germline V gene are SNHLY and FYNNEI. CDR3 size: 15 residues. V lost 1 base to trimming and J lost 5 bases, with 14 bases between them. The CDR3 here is CASSEEGHGRTEAFF. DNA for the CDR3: TGTGCCAGCAGTGAAGAGGGACACGGGAGGACTGAAGCTTTCTTT.

CDR3 sequence: CASSYPFQETQYF. CDR3 in DNA: TGTGCCAGCAGTTACCCATTCCAAGAGACCCAGTACTTC. The gene calls are TRBV6-2 or TRBV6-3 and TRBJ2-5, with D uncertain. The CDR3 runs to 13 residues. Germline V gene lookup returns CDR1 MNHEY and CDR2 SVGEGT. The ends were cut back, 2 bases at V and 1 base at J, with 5 bases in the middle.

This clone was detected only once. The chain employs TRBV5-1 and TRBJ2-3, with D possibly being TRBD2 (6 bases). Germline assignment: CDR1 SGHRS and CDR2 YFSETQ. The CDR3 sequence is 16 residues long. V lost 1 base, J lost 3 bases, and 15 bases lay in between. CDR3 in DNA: TGCGCCAGCAGCTTGAATCCTCCGGGGGATACAGATACGCAGTATTTT. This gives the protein CASSLNPPGDTDTQYF.

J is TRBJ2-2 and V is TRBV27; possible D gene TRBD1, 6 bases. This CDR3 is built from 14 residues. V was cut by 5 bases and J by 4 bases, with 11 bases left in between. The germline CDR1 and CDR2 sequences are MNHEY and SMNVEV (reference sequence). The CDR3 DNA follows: TGTGCCAGCAGTCTAGGACAGCGCACCGGGGAGCTGTTTTTT. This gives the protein CASSLGQRTGELFF.

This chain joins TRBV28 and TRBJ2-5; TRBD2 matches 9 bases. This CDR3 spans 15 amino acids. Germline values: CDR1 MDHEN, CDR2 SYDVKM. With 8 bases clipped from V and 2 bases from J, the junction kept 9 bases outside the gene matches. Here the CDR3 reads CASEPSGEHQETQYF. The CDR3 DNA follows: TGTGCCAGCGAGCCTAGCGGGGAACATCAAGAGACCCAGTACTTC. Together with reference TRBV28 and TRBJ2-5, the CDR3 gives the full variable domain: DVKVTQSSRYLVKRTGEKVFLECVQDMDHENMFWYRQDPGLGLRLIYFSYDVKMKEKGDIPEGYSVSREKKERFSLILESASTNQTSMYLCASEPSGEHQETQYFGPGTRLLVL.

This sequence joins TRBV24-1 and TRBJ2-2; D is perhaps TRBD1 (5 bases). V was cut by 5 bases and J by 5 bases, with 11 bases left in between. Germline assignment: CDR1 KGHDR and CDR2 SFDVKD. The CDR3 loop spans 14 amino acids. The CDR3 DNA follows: TGTGCCACCAGTGTCCAGGGAAGTACCGGGGAGCTGTTTTTT. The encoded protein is CATSVQGSTGELFF.

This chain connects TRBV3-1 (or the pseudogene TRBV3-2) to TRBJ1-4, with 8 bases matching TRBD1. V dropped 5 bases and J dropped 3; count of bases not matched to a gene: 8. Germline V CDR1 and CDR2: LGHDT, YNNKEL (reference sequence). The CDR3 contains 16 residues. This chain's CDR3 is CASSKNPGQANEKLFF. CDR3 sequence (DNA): TGTGCCAGCAGCAAAAATCCGGGACAGGCTAATGAAAAACTGTTTTTT.

The CDR3 here is CASSLDRMAGSPLHF. CDR3 sequence (DNA): TGTGCCAGCAGCTTGGACAGGATGGCAGGTTCACCCCTCCACTTT. This chain uses TRBV5-5 with TRBJ1-6; D possibly corresponds to TRBD1 (5 bases). V lost 0 bases, J lost 9 bases, and 13 bases lay in between. Per germline, CDR1 SGHKS and CDR2 YYEKEE (reference sequence). The CDR3 is made up of 15 amino acids.

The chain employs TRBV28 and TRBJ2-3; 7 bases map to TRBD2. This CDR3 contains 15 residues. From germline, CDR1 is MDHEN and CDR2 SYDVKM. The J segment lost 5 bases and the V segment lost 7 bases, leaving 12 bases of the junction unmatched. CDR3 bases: TGTGCCAGCATTGCCGCCCGGGAGGCGGGAGATACGCAGTATTTT. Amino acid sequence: CASIAAREAGDTQYF.

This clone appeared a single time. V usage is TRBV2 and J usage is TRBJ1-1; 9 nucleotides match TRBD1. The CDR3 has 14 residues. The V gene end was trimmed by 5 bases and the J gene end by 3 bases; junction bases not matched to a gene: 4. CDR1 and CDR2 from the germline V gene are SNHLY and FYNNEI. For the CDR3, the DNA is TGTGCCAGCAGTCTTGACAGGGGGGACACTGAAGCTTTCTTT. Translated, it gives CASSLDRGDTEAFF.

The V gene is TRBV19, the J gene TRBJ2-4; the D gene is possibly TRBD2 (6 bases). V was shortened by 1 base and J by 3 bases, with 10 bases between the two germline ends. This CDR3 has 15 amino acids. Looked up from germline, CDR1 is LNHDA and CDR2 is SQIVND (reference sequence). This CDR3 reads CASSIAGEGKNIQYF. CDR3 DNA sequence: TGTGCCAGTAGTATAGCGGGAGAGGGCAAAAACATTCAGTACTTC.